The present TCR beta chain was sequenced within a study of OX40 agonist ivuxolimab in advanced cancers. Germline CDR1 is SGHNT and CDR2 is YYREEE (reference sequence). The CDR3 contains 15 residues. Notes on this clone: At one of its ends the junction is not consistent with the germline gene, which may arise from a read error.

Measured with immunoSEQ multiplex PCR; TCRdb has only the in-frame clones, and not every one. The repertoire holds around 62,000 clones, with approximately 80% as singletons. This sequence originates from an adult with an advanced solid tumor such as melanoma, head and neck, liver or kidney cancer. This specimen consisted of CD4+ or CD8+ T cells sorted from blood, obtained in a trial of the OX40 agonist ivuxolimab. The chain couples TRBV5-4 to TRBJ1-4; no reliable D call. The CDR3: CASSRALGMGEKLFF. The DNA of the CDR3 is TGCGCCAGCAGCCGGGCGTTAGGGATGGGGGAAAAACTGTTTTTT.